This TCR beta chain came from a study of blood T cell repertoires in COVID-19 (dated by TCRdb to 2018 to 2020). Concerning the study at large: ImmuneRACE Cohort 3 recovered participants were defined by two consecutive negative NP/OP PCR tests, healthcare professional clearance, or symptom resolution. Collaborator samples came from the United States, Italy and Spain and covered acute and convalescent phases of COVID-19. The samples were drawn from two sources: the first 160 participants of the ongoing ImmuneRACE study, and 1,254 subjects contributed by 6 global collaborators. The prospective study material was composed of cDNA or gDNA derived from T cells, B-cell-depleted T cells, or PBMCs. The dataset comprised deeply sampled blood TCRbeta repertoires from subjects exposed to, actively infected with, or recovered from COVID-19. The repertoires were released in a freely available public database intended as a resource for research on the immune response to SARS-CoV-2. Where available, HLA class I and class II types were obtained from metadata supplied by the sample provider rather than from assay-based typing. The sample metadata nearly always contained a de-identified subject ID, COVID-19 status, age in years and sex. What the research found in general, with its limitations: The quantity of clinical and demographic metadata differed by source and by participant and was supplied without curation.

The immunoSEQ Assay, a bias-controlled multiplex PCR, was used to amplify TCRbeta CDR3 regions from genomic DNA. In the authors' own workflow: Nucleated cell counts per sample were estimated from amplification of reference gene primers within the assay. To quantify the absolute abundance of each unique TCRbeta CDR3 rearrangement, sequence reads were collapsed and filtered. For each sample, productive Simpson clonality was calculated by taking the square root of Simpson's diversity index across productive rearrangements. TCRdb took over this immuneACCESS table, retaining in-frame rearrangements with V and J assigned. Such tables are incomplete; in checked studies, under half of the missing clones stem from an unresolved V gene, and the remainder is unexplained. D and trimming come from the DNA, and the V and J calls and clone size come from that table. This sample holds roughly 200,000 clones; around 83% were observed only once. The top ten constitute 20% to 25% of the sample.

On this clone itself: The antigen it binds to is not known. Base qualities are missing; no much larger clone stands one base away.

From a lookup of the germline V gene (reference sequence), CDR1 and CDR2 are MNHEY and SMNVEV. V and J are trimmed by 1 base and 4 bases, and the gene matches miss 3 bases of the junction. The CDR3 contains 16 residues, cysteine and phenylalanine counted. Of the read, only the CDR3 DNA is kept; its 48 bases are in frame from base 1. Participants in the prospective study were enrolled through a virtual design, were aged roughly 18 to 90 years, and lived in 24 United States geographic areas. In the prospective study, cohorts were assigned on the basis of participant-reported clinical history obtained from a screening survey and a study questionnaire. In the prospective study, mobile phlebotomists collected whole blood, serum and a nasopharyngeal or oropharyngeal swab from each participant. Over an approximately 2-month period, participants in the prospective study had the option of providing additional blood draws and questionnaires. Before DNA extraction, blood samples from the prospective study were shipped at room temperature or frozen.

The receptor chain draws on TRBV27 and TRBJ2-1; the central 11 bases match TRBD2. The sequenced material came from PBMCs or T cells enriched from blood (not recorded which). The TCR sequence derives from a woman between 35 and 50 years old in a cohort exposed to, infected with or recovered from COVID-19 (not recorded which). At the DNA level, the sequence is TGTGCCAGCAGTTTATTATTAGCGGGAGGGTACAATGAGCAGTTCTTC. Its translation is CASSLLLAGGYNEQFF.